The sequence of this T cell receptor (beta chain) was determined in a study of blood T cell repertoires in COVID-19. The CDR3 sequence is 12 residues long. Germline assignment: CDR1 SNHLY and CDR2 FYNNEI. The V and J ends lost 6 bases and 6 bases, in that order; junction bases with no gene match: 2. In the study's own analysis: Amplification from reference gene primers served as the basis for estimated nucleated cell counts. TCRdb keeps only in-frame clones here, not all; method: immunoSEQ multiplex PCR. Clonal size and the V and J genes are those of that table, whereas D and trimming came from the DNA. The sample includes over 150,000 clones, 80% to 85% of them seen just once.

This rearrangement joins TRBV2 to TRBJ2-7; 10 positions match TRBD1. The clonotype was recovered from an older woman with acute or convalescent COVID-19. The sample was peripheral blood. The DNA of the CDR3 is TGTGCCAGCAGGGGGGACAGGGGCGAGCAGTACTTC. It codes for CASRGDRGEQYF.